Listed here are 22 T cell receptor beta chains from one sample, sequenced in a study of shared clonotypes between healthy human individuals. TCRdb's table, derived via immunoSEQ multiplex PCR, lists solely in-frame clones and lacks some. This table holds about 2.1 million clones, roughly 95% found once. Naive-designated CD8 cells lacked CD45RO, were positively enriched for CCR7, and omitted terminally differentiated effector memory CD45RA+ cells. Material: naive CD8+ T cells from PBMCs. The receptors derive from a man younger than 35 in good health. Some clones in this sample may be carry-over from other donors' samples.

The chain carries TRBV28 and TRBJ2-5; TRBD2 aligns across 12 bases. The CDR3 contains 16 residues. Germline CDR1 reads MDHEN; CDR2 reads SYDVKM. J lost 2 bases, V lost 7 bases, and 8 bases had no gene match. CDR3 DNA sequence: TGTGCCAGCACCCCGGCGCTAGCGGGAGGGCAAGAGACCCAGTACTTC. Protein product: CASTPALAGGQETQYF.

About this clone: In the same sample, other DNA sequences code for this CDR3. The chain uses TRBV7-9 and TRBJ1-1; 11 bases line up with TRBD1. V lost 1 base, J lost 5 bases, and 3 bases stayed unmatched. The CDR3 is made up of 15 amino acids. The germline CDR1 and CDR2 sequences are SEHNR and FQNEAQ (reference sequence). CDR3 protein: CASSLGTGGRTEAFF. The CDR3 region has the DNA TGTGCCAGCAGCTTAGGGACAGGGGGCCGAACTGAAGCTTTCTTT.

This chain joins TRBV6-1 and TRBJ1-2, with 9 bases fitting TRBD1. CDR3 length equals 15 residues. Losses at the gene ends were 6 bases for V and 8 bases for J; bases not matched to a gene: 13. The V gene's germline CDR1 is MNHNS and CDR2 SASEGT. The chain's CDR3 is CASRPPGQGGGGYTF. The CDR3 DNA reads TGTGCCAGCAGGCCACCGGGACAGGGAGGTGGAGGCTACACCTTC.

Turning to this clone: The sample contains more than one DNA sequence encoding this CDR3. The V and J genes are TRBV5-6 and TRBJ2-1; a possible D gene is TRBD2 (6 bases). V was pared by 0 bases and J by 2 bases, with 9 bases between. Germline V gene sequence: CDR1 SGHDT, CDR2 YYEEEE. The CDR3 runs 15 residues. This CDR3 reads CASSLGREPYNEQFF. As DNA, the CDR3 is TGTGCCAGCAGCTTGGGACGGGAGCCCTACAATGAGCAGTTCTTC.

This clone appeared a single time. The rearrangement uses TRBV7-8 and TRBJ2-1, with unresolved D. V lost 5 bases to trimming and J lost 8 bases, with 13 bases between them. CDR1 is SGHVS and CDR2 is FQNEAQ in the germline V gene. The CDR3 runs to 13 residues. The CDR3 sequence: CASSLQLGYEQFF. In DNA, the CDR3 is TGTGCCAGCAGCCTCCAACTCGGATATGAGCAGTTCTTC. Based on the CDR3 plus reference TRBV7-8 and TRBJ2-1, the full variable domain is GAGVSQSPRYKVAKRGQDVALRCDPISGHVSLFWYQQALGQGPEFLTYFQNEAQLDKSGLPSDRFFAERPEGSVSTLKIQRTQQEDSAVYLCASSLQLGYEQFFGPGTRLTVL.

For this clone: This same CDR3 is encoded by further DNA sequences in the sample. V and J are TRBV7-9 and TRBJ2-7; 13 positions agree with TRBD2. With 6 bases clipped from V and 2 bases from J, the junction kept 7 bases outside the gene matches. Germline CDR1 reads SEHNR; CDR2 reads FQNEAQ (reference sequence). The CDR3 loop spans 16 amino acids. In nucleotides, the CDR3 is TGTGCCAGCAGTTCCAGACTAGCGGGAGGACCCTACGAGCAGTACTTC. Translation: CASSSRLAGGPYEQYF.

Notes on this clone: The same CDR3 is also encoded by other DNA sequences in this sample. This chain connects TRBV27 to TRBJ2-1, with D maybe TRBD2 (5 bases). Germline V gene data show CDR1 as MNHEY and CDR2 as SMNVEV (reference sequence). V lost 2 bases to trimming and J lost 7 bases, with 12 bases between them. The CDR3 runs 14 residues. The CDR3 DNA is TGTGCCAGCAGTTTAGGGCTGGGCGGGAATGAGCAGTTCTTC. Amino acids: CASSLGLGGNEQFF.

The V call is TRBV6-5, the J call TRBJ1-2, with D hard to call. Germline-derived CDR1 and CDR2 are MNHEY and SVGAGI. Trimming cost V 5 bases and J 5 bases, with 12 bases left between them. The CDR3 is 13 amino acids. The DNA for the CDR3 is TGTGCCAGCAGTCCCGACGGAATATATGGCTACACCTTC. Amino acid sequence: CASSPDGIYGYTF.

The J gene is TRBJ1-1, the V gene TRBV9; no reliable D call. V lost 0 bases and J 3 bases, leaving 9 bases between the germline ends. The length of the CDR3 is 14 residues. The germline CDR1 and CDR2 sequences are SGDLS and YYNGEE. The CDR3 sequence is CASSVGAADTEAFF. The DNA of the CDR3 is TGTGCCAGCAGCGTAGGAGCGGCGGACACTGAAGCTTTCTTT.

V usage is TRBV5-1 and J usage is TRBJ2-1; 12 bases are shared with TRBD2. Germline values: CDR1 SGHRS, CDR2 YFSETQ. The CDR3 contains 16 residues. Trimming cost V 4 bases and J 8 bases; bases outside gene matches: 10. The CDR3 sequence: CASSPGLAGSGHEQFF. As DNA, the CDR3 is TGCGCCAGCAGCCCTGGACTAGCGGGATCGGGGCATGAGCAGTTCTTC.

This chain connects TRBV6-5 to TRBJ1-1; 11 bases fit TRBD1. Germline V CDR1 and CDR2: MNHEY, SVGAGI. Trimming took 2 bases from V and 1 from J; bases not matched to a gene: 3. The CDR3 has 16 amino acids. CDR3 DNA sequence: TGTGCCAGCAGTTACGGACAGGGGGCCGCGAACACTGAAGCTTTCTTT. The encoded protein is CASSYGQGAANTEAFF.

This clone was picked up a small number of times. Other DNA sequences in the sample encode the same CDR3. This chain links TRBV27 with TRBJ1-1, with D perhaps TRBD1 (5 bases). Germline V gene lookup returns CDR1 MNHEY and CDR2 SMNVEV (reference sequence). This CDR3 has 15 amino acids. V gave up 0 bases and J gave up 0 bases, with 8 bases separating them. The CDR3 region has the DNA TGTGCCAGCAGTTTATCGGTAGGGGTGAACACTGAAGCTTTCTTT. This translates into CASSLSVGVNTEAFF.

CDR3 coding DNA: TGTGCCAGCAGTAGGACTAGCGGGAGGGAAGAGACCCAGTACTTC. Translation: CASSRTSGREETQYF. The chain uses TRBV27 and TRBJ2-5; 15 bases are shared with TRBD2. This CDR3 region has 15 residues. The ends lost 5 bases at V and 3 bases at J; junction bases unmatched: 1. CDR1 and CDR2 (germline): MNHEY, SMNVEV (reference sequence).

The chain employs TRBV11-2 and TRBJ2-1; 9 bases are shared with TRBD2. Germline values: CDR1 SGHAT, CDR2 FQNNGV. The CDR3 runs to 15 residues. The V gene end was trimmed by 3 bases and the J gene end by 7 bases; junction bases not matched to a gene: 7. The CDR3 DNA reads TGTGCCAGCAGCTTTAGCGGGAGCCCTTTGAATGAGCAGTTCTTC. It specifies CASSFSGSPLNEQFF. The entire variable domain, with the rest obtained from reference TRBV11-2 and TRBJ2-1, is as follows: EAGVAQSPRYKIIEKRQSVAFWCNPISGHATLYWYQQILGQGPKLLIQFQNNGVVDDSQLPKDRFSAERLKGVDSTLKIQPAKLEDSAVYLCASSFSGSPLNEQFFGPGTRLTVL.

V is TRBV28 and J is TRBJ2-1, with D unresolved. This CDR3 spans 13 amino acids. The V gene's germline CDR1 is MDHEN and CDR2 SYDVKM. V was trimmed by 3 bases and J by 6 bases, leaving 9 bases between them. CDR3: CASSLSQINEQFF. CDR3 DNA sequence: TGTGCCAGCAGTTTGTCGCAGATCAATGAGCAGTTCTTC.

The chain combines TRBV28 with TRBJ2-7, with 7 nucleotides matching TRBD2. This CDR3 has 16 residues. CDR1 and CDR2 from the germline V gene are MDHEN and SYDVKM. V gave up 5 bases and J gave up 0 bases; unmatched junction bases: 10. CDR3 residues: CASSLTRTSSSYEQYF. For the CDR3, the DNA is TGTGCCAGCAGTCTCACTCGGACTAGTAGCTCCTACGAGCAGTACTTC.

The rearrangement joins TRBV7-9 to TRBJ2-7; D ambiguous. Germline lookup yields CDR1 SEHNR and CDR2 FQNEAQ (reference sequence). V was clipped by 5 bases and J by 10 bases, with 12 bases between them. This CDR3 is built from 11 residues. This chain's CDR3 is CASSQGPQQYF. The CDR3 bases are TGTGCCAGCAGCCAAGGACCTCAACAGTACTTC. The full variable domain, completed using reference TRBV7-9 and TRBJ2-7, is DTGVSQNPRHKITKRGQNVTFRCDPISEHNRLYWYRQTLGQGPEFLTYFQNEAQLEKSRLLSDRFSAERPKGSFSTLEIQRTEQGDSAMYLCASSQGPQQYFGPGTRLTVT.

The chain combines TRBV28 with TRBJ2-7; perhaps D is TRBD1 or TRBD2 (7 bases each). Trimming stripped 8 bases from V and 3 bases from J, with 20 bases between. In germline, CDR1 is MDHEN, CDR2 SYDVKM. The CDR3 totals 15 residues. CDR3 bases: TGTGCCAGCGTTGGGAGGGACAGCTCGGGCTACGAGCAGTACTTC. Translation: CASVGRDSSGYEQYF. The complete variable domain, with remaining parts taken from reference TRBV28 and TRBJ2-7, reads DVKVTQSSRYLVKRTGEKVFLECVQDMDHENMFWYRQDPGLGLRLIYFSYDVKMKEKGDIPEGYSVSREKKERFSLILESASTNQTSMYLCASVGRDSSGYEQYFGPGTRLTVT.

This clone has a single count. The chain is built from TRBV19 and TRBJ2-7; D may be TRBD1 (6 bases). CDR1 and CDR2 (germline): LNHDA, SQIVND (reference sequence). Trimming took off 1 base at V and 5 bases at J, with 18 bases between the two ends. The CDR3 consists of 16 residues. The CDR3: CASSIGGTPTGDEQYF. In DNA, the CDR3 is TGTGCCAGTAGTATAGGAGGGACCCCGACAGGCGACGAGCAGTACTTC.

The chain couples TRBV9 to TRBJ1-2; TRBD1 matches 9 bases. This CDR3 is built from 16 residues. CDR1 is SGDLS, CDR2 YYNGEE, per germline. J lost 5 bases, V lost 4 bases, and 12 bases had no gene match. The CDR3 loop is CASSPSPGTGTYGYTF. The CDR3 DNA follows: TGTGCCAGCAGCCCGAGTCCCGGGACAGGGACGTATGGCTACACCTTC.

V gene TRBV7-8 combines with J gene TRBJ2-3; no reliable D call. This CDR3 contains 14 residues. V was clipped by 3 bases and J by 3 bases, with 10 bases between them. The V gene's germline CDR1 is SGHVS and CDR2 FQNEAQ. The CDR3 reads CASSLVMATDTQYF. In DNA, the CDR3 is TGTGCCAGCAGCTTGGTAATGGCGACAGATACGCAGTATTTT.

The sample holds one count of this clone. The CDR3 sequence is CASSSGGMAFF. The CDR3 DNA follows: TGTGCCAGCAGCTCGGGAGGGATGGCTTTCTTT. The chain joins TRBV5-4 to TRBJ1-1; D unresolved. Deletions cut 3 bases from V and 11 bases from J, with 11 bases between. The CDR3 covers 11 residues. CDR1 is SGHNT and CDR2 is YYREEE in the germline V gene (reference sequence).